This T cell receptor (beta chain) was captured in a study of CD8 T cells in ankylosing spondylitis. In this sample, this clonotype turned up many times. TCRdb recomputed calls from the 5' RACE reads with MiXCR, one row per CDR3 protein. The table shows 250,000 to 400,000 distinct CDR3 sequences, with roughly 11% occurring only once. With V trimmed by 4 bases and J by 4 bases, 5 bases remained unmatched. The CDR3 runs to 13 residues. Germline V gene lookup returns CDR1 SGHRS and CDR2 YFSETQ. The V gene is TRBV5-1, the J gene TRBJ2-7; TRBD1 aligns across 7 bases. The sequence came from a female donor with ankylosing spondylitis or in good health (not recorded which). Source material: blood, either unsorted or a sorted T cell fraction (not recorded which). CDR3: CASSMGQPYEQYF. CDR3 DNA: TGCGCCAGCAGCATGGGACAGCCTTACGAGCAGTACTTC.